This entry is about one T cell receptor (beta chain). Its antigen is not known. The sample belongs to a study of T-cell memory formation after mild COVID-19. The wider study: Clusters of TCRs were largely donor specific. Study results and limitations: Mostly located in CM and EM were contracting CD4+ clones, with contracting CD8+ clones located in EMRA.

Constant-segment primers served in 5'RACE that generated TCR alpha and TCR beta cDNA libraries bearing sample barcodes and UMIs. MiXCR, applied by TCRdb to the 5' RACE reads, yields one record per CDR3 protein. The sample records approximately 580,000 distinct CDR3 sequences, about 20% being singletons. Germline V gives CDR1 KGHSH, CDR2 LQKENI. V lost 3 bases and J lost 4, with 10 bases in between. The CDR3 covers 14 residues. The rearrangement links TRBV18 to TRBJ1-5; D not certain. This receptor was taken from an adult woman who had mild COVID-19 (a few samples of this study predate the infection). Cell type and time point are not known. Sequenced material: PBMCs or a T cell subset sorted from them (not recorded which). CDR3 in amino acids: CASSPASQNQPQHF. The CDR3 DNA reads as TGTGCCAGCTCACCGGCCAGCCAAAATCAGCCCCAGCATTTT.